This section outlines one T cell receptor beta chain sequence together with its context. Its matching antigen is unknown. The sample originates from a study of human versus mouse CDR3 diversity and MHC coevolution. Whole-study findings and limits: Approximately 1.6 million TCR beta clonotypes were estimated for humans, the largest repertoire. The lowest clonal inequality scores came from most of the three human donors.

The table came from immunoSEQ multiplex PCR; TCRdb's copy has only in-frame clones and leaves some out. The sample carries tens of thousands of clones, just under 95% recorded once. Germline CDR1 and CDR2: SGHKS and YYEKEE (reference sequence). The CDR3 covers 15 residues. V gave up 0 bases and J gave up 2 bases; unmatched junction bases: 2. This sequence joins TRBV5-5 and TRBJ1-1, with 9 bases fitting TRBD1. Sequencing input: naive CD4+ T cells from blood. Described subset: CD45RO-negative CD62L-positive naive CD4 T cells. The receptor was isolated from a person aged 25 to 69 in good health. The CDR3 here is CASSLGTGVNTEAFF. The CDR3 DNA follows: TGTGCCAGCAGCTTGGGGACAGGGGTTAACACTGAAGCTTTCTTT.